Listed here are 8 T cell receptor beta chains from one sample, sequenced in a study of Ad26.COV2.S vaccination and SARS-CoV-2 variants. Documented treatment: 15 to 20 received Ad26.COV2.S at low or high dose, single or two shots; several received placebo; per-sample allocation not given. Specimen acquisition occurred on day 63 following the initial vaccine or placebo injection. The method was immunoSEQ multiplex PCR; TCRdb's version includes in-frame clones alone and lacks a portion of them. Here the sample spans around 340,000 clones, roughly 90% being singletons. Sample: peripheral blood, taken in a trial of Ad26.COV2.S vaccine versus placebo. The receptor source for this set is a person between 18 and 60 years old who received the Ad26.COV2.S COVID-19 vaccine or a placebo.

The chain is built from TRBV7-2 and TRBJ2-7; D perhaps matches TRBD2 (6 bases). The germline gives CDR1 SGHTA, CDR2 FQGNSA. The CDR3 contains 15 residues. Trimming shortened V by 1 base and J by 1 base, and 11 bases separated the two germline ends. CDR3 nucleotides: TGTGCCAGCAGCTTAGAGGAGGGAAGGTCCTACGAGCAGTACTTC. Its protein product is CASSLEEGRSYEQYF.

This chain connects TRBV10-3 to TRBJ1-4; 8 bases agree with TRBD1. V was pared by 2 bases and J by 3 bases, with 5 bases of the junction left unmatched. Germline values: CDR1 ENHRY, CDR2 SYGVKD. The CDR3 length is 16 residues. CDR3 sequence: CAISEPTGAANEKLFF. CDR3 in DNA: TGTGCCATCAGTGAGCCGACAGGGGCAGCTAATGAAAAACTGTTTTTT.

This clone appeared many times. The chain couples TRBV4-2 to TRBJ1-2; D uncertain. CDR1 is LGHNA, CDR2 YNFKEQ, per germline. The V end was cut by 0 bases, the J end by 0 bases, with 14 bases between. The CDR3 is 17 amino acids. The CDR3 is CASSQERTDGANYGYTF. The CDR3 DNA sequence: TGTGCCAGCAGCCAAGAACGGACCGACGGAGCTAACTATGGCTACACCTTC.

The chain recombines TRBV28 with TRBJ1-4, with a tentative D call TRBD1 (6 bases). The germline CDR1 and CDR2 sequences are MDHEN and SYDVKM. The CDR3 has 15 residues. V was cut by 2 bases and J by 5 bases, with 12 bases left in between. CDR3 loop: CASSLIGQQNEKLFF. CDR3 nucleotides: TGTGCCAGCAGTTTAATCGGACAGCAGAATGAAAAACTGTTTTTT.

Ten or more counts support this clone. Written as DNA, the CDR3 is TGTGCCAGCAGTTCTCCGTTCCTAGCGGATACGCAGTATTTT. This encodes CASSSPFLADTQYF. The rearrangement uses TRBV28 and TRBJ2-3, with TRBD2 as a possible D gene (6 bases). Germline CDR1 and CDR2: MDHEN and SYDVKM. CDR3 size: 14 residues. Trimming removed 4 bases at V and 6 bases at J, with 14 bases between.

The chain combines TRBV24-1 with TRBJ2-3; D possibly corresponds to TRBD2 (6 bases). The CDR3 has 19 residues. With 3 bases removed from V and 0 bases from J, the gap between germline ends came to 21 bases. Germline-derived CDR1 and CDR2 are KGHDR and SFDVKD. As DNA, the CDR3 is TGTGCCACCAGTGATGCCGGGAGCAGGACCCCCGCTAGCACAGATACGCAGTATTTT. Protein sequence: CATSDAGSRTPASTDTQYF.

There are a few counts of this clone. The V and J genes are TRBV10-3 and TRBJ2-2, with D maybe TRBD1 (5 bases). The CDR3 contains 15 residues. Trimming pared 3 bases from V and 2 bases from J, leaving 10 bases between. Germline V lookup: CDR1 ENHRY, CDR2 SYGVKD. CDR3 coding DNA: TGTGCCATCAGTGACTCCGACAGTAACACCGGGGAGCTGTTTTTT. Protein product: CAISDSDSNTGELFF.

The rearrangement links TRBV24-1 to TRBJ2-2; D is possibly TRBD1 or TRBD2 (6 bases each). V was pared by 0 bases and J by 7 bases, with 11 bases between. CDR3 length: 15 amino acids. Looked up from germline, CDR1 is KGHDR and CDR2 is SFDVKD. CDR3 DNA sequence: TGTGCCACCAGTGATTTGCGGGGGCGGAGCGGGGAGCTGTTTTTT. Amino acid sequence: CATSDLRGRSGELFF.